The 3 T cell receptor beta chains given below trace back to one sample, sequenced in a study of T cells expressing NK-cell markers. After re-calling the 5' RACE reads, TCRdb lists one entry per CDR3 protein, DNA absent. The sample table sets out hundreds of thousands of distinct CDR3 sequences. The sequencing input was blood T cells: a sorted CD56 or NKG2C T cell subset, CD4+ or CD8+ T cells, or bulk PBMC T cells (not recorded which). These TCRs come from a man between 18 and 69 years old in good health.

V usage is TRBV18 and J usage is TRBJ2-7; absent DNA, TCRdb's TRBD1 call cannot be checked. Germline V gene lookup returns CDR1 KGHSH and CDR2 LQKENI. CDR3 length: 12 residues. Here the CDR3 reads CASSLQGAGQYF.

The chain uses TRBV20-1 and TRBJ2-1; the TCRdb call, TRBD2, lacks DNA for checking. There are 15 residues in the CDR3. Germline assignment: CDR1 DFQATT and CDR2 SNEGSKA (reference sequence). The CDR3 sequence: CSARVSPSSYNEQFF.

The V gene is TRBV24-1, the J gene TRBJ2-3; TCRdb's D gene call, TRBD2, goes unchecked for lack of DNA. The germline CDR1 and CDR2 sequences are KGHDR and SFDVKD. The CDR3 sequence is 13 residues long. The CDR3 region is CATSGGSTDTQYF.